This TCR beta chain was profiled in a study of cytomegalovirus exposure and HLA in healthy donors. Sequenced by immunoSEQ multiplex PCR; TCRdb stores in-frame clones only, minus some. The repertoire includes over 100,000 clones, 88% of them detected once, and more than 2% sits in the top ten. The sample comprised PBMCs. The source of this sequence is a woman aged 18-29 years in good health and CMV-seronegative.

The chain's CDR3 is CASSVGGLYNEQFF. The CDR3, as DNA: TGTGCCAGCAGCGTCGGAGGACTCTACAATGAGCAGTTCTTC. The V gene is TRBV9, the J gene TRBJ2-1; D is possibly TRBD2 (5 bases). The CDR3 consists of 14 residues. The germline V and J ends were trimmed by 2 bases and 3 bases, with 9 bases remaining between them. CDR1 is SGDLS and CDR2 is YYNGEE in the germline V gene.